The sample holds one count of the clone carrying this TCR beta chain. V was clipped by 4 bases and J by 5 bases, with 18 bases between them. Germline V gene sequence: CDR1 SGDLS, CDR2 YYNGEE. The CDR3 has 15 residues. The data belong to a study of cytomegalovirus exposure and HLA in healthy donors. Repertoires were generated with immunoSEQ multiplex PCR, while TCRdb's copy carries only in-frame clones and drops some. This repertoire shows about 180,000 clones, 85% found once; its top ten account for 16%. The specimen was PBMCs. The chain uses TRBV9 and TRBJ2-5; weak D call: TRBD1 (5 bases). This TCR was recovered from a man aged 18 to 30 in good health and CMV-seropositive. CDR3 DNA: TGTGCCAGCAGCTCAAGGGTGGCCAGGGTGGAGACCCAGTACTTC. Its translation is CASSSRVARVETQYF.